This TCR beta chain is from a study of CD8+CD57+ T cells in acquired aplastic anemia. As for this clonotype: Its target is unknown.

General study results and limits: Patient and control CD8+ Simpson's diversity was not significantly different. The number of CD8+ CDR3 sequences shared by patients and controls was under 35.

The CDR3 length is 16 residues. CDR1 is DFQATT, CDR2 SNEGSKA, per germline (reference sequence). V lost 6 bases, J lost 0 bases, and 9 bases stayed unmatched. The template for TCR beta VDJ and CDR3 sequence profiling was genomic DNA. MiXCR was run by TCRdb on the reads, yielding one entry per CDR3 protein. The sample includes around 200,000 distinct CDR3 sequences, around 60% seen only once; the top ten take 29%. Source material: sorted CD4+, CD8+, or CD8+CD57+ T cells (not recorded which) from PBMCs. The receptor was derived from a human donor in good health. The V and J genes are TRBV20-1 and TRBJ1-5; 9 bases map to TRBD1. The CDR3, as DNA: TGCAGTGCAGGGGGACAGGGAGGAGATAGCAATCAGCCCCAGCATTTT. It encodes CSAGGQGGDSNQPQHF.